The entry that follows covers one T cell receptor (beta chain) sequence. This clonotype was found many times. Its antigen target is currently unknown. Base qualities are not recorded, but no much larger clone differs from it by a single base. The data derive from a study of T-cell reconstitution after alpha-beta-depleted transplantation in children listed by TCRdb under 2016. Regarding the complete study: T-cell immune reconstitution after TCRalphabeta/CD19-depleted allogeneic hematopoietic cell transplantation in children was quantitatively tracked in the study by means of TCR repertoire profiling.

The method was PCR. The reads were generated on an Illumina HiSeq 2500. TCR libraries were prepared with molecular barcoding, using unique molecular identifiers to normalize TCRbeta repertoire quantification. Through fastp at Q25 and MiXCR, TCRdb rebuilt clones from the public reads, retaining in-frame beta chains. Rows with a matching CDR3 protein are joined into one entry that keeps the most common DNA and genes. The sample records 200,000 to 250,000 distinct CDR3 sequences, approximately 11% of which are singletons. 28% of the sample rests with the top ten. The treatment or condition label on this specimen signifies: allogeneic hematopoietic cell transplantation with graft depleted of TCRalphabeta T cells and CD19 B cells. The children who served as transplant recipients had been given grafts of TCRalphabeta/CD19-depleted allogeneic hematopoietic cells. V is trimmed back by 3 bases and J by 4 bases, and the junction contains 5 bases that no gene match accounts for. The germline V gene (reference sequence) sets CDR1 to SEHNR and CDR2 to FQNEAQ. Counted from cysteine to phenylalanine, this CDR3 has 15 amino acids. The retained sequence is limited to the CDR3, 45 bases, with the frame set at the first base.

Points the paper makes about the study in general: The high TCRbeta diversity at day 60 in some patients was ascribed to recipient T cells and intrathymic progenitors that had survived conditioning. Over the following months the frequencies of hyperexpanded clones went down, and after one year T-cell counts and TCRbeta diversity were mostly credited to newly produced T cells. Apparently early alphabetaT-cell count recovery about two months after transplant reportedly relied on only several hundred rapidly expanded clones derived from non-depleted graft cells.

This TCR derives from a child less than two years old with acute myeloid leukemia, due to receive a stem cell transplant. The specimen was PBMCs, collected before TCRalphabeta/CD19-depleted stem cell transplant. The sequence links TRBV7-9 to TRBJ2-2; TRBD1 agrees with 7 junctional bases. The bases read TGTGCCAGCAGCTTCGAAGGGGGCTCCACCGGGGAGCTGTTTTTT. The encoded protein is CASSFEGGSTGELFF.